This entry describes one T cell receptor (beta chain). Its antigen remains unidentified. The data were obtained in a study of cytomegalovirus exposure and HLA in healthy donors. Broader study findings: A later analysis linked a missense DCLRE1C variant to TCR beta V- and J-gene trimming. After further analysis at a later stage, some 15,000 TCR beta sequences were associated with HLA alleles at 0.05 false discovery rate.

With 1 base removed from V and 1 base from J, the gap between germline ends came to 8 bases. The CDR3 runs to 14 residues. Germline-derived CDR1 and CDR2 are LGHNA and YNFKEQ. The PCR used 60 Vbeta and 13 Jbeta primers. Clones were read by immunoSEQ multiplex PCR, and TCRdb kept only the in-frame ones, dropping some. The repertoire has 100,000 to 150,000 clones, roughly 70% of them found once; the top ten carry 4%. Specimen: PBMCs. This TCR derives from a man aged 40-55 years in good health and CMV-seropositive. This rearrangement joins TRBV4-2 to TRBJ2-7; D unresolved. CDR3 sequence: CASSQAVSSYEQYF. DNA of the CDR3: TGTGCCAGCAGCCAAGCGGTGTCTTCCTACGAGCAGTACTTC.